This T cell receptor (beta chain) was sequenced during a study of PD-1 blockade in classical Hodgkin lymphoma. Overall study: Patients were given intravenous nivolumab, 3 mg/kg, every 2 weeks. General observations from the study: CD8+ TCR diversity did not rise significantly by C4D1, unlike CD4+. Lower baseline TCR diversity marked trial partial responders and progressors.

TCRdb's copy holds only in-frame clones and misses some; the assay was immunoSEQ multiplex PCR. This sample carries approximately 12,000 clones, approximately 84% of them seen once, and the ten largest clones take over 4.5%. Comment on this clone: Its antigen is as yet unknown.

Germline CDR1 is SGHRS and CDR2 is YFSETQ. The V end lost 6 bases, the J end lost 8 bases, and 20 bases lay between the germline ends. The CDR3 is 14 amino acids. Brentuximab vedotin exposure varied among the patients, all of whom had relapsed after autologous stem cell transplantation. Sequencing used peripheral blood mononuclear cells (PBMCs), obtained before the second cycle of nivolumab. The receptor comes from a human donor with classical Hodgkin lymphoma. This chain connects TRBV5-1 to TRBJ1-2, with D tentatively TRBD1 (5 bases). CDR3 sequence: CASTEIPGPLGYTF. CDR3 nucleotide sequence: TGCGCCAGCACCGAAATACCGGGACCTTTAGGCTACACCTTC.